The next 5 T cell receptor beta chains were all read from a single sample in a study of cytotoxic CD8 clonotypes in ibrutinib-treated CLL. Generated by immunoSEQ multiplex PCR, the TCRdb table keeps only in-frame clones and is missing some. The sample lists some 16,000 clones, 68% occurring once. The source was PBMCs, collected before ibrutinib treatment. The receptors come from a human donor with chronic lymphocytic leukemia.

This clone was counted between two and nine times. V usage is TRBV19 and J usage is TRBJ1-2, with D tentatively TRBD1 (6 bases). CDR1 and CDR2 (germline): LNHDA, SQIVND (reference sequence). V was pared by 5 bases and J by 5 bases, with 15 bases between. The CDR3 loop spans 14 amino acids. Here the CDR3 DNA reads TGTGCCAGTAGTCAGGACAGAGTCCTTTATGGCTACACCTTC. Protein sequence: CASSQDRVLYGYTF.

V and J are TRBV11-3 and TRBJ2-1; no definite D call. Looked up from germline, CDR1 is SGHNT and CDR2 is YENEEA. The CDR3 length is 12 residues. V was trimmed by 3 bases and J by 7 bases, leaving 7 bases between them. The CDR3 here is CASSFQENEQFF. In nucleotides, the CDR3 is TGTGCCAGCAGCTTTCAGGAAAATGAGCAGTTCTTC.

The chain is built from TRBV4-1 and TRBJ2-5; a weak D match, TRBD2 (6 bases). Deletions cut 1 base from V and 1 base from J, with 7 bases between. From germline, CDR1 is MGHRA and CDR2 YSYEKL. The CDR3 contains 14 residues. The CDR3 is CASSQGTIQETQYF. The CDR3 DNA follows: TGCGCCAGCAGCCAAGGGACTATCCAAGAGACCCAGTACTTC.

The V gene is TRBV29-1, the J gene TRBJ2-5; perhaps TRBD2 as D (6 bases). This CDR3 region has 13 residues. Trimming shortened V by 4 bases and J by 4 bases, and 13 bases separated the two germline ends. Looked up from germline, CDR1 is SQVTM and CDR2 is ANQGSEA. The CDR3 spells CSVVEGNRETQYF. The CDR3 DNA sequence: TGCAGCGTTGTGGAGGGTAACAGAGAGACCCAGTACTTC.

The gene calls are TRBV19 and TRBJ1-3; TRBD1 matches at 7 bases. CDR1 and CDR2 from the germline V gene are LNHDA and SQIVND (reference sequence). V trimming: 6 bases; J trimming: 0 bases; junction bases outside the gene matches: 5. The CDR3 has 15 residues. CDR3 DNA: TGTGCCAGTAGCCGCGGACAGGCCTCTGGAAACACCATATATTTT. Translated, it gives CASSRGQASGNTIYF.